This TCR delta chain emerged from a study of delta chains in infants with herpesvirus infections (dated by TCRdb to 2021 to 2024). Broadly, across the study: The study prospectively followed a Ugandan infant birth cohort from birth to characterize gammadelta T cell responses to primary cytomegalovirus (CMV) infection. Using PBMC, gammadelta TCRs were sequenced for approximately 17 CMV-infected infants, one of whom was congenitally infected, and for fewer than 10 CMV-uninfected infants who had enough sample available. By approximate age, the infant blood samples fell into groups of 1.5, 4, 8 and 12 months. Previously published Belgian fetal and cord blood gammadelta TCR data were included only for comparison and were not generated in this cohort.

Remarks on this clone: What antigen it recognizes has not been identified. One end of the junction does not line up with germline, which may come from a read error.

The method was RT-PCR. PBMC RNA was reverse transcribed with SuperScript II using gamma-chain- and delta-chain-specific primers to generate TCR cDNA. cDNA was purified with AMPure XP beads, amplified, and indexed with Illumina adapters using the Nextera XT Index Kit. Sequencing of gammadelta TCR libraries was carried out on an Illumina MiSeq using a V2 300-cycle kit. For the original study's pipeline: Using MiXCR v2.1.12, CDR3 sequences were assembled, and reads were mapped onto D, J and V genes obtained from GenBank. VDJtools v1.2.1 was used to perform repertoire analyses of the CDR3 clonotypes. TCRdb reanalyzed the public reads with the CATT caller, and identical DNA sequences were merged afterwards. The V and J calls, along with clone size, are taken from TCRdb and not from the paper's own processing. This sample is represented by 650 to 950 delta-chain clones; around 32% of them were singletons. The ten largest clones represent roughly 24% of the sample.

What the work shows at the level of the full study, not this receptor alone: The public clonotype might still be present below the detection limit in CMV-uninfected infants. The public clonotype was found only at the first time point after infection and was absent in uninfected infants and in those infected after 120 days. The authors acknowledged a small sample size and a lack of race- or environment-matched controls, because almost all Ugandans acquire CMV before adulthood.

Pregnant women receiving prenatal care in Kampala, Uganda, were recruited, and the infants of these women were enrolled, with documentation of maternal HIV status required. Weekly visits were made to families, and infant clinical information, oral swabs and peripheral blood were collected beginning at 6 weeks of age and every 4 months thereafter. Blood was drawn into heparin tubes, and PBMC were isolated via Ficoll-Paque density gradient centrifugation and then cryopreserved. The origin of this receptor is a human donor who was a Ugandan infant, either HIV-exposed or HIV-unexposed (not recorded which). Sample: peripheral blood, taken at time point 2 of longitudinal follow-up.

The DNA reads as follows: TGTGCTCGTGGGGAACTCCCTCCGAACCCCTGGGGGATCGATAAACTCATCTTT. Translated, it reads CARGELPPNPWGIDKLIF. Rearrangement joined TRDV1 to TRDJ1; TRDD3 fits 9 bases in the junction. The germline V gene yields TSWWSYY for CDR1 and QGS for CDR2. Taken from cysteine to phenylalanine, the CDR3 has 18 residues. CDR3 DNA is the only sequence kept; it has 54 bases, read in frame from the first base.